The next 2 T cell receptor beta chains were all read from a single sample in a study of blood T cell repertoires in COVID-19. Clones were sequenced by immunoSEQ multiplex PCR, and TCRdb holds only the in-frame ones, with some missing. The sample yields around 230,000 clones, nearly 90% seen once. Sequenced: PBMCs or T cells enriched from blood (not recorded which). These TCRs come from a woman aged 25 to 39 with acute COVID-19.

The CDR3 region has the DNA TGCGCCAGCAGCCCCTCCGGGACAGGGGGGATAGGCGAAAAACTGTTTTTT. This gives the protein CASSPSGTGGIGEKLFF. V is TRBV5-1 and J is TRBJ1-4; 11 positions match TRBD1. The CDR3 has 17 amino acids. From germline, CDR1 is SGHRS and CDR2 YFSETQ. The V and J ends lost 4 bases and 8 bases, in that order; junction bases with no gene match: 13.

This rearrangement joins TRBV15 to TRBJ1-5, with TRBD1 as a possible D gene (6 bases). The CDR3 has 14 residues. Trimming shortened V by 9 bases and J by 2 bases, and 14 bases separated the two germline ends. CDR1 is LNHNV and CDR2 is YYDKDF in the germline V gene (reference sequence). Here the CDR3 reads CATTTGHGNQPQHF. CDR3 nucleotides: TGTGCCACAACCACAGGGCACGGCAATCAGCCCCAGCATTTT. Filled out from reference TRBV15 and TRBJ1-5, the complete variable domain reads DAMVIQNPRYQVTQFGKPVTLSCSQTLNHNVMYWYQQKSSQAPKLLFHYYDKDFNNEADTPDNFQSRRPNTSFCFLDIRSPGLGDTAMYLCATTTGHGNQPQHFGDGTRLSIL.